This T cell receptor beta chain was sequenced for a study of neoadjuvant nivolumab and ipilimumab in lung cancer. A remark on this clone: The antigen is unknown.

The assay was immunoSEQ multiplex PCR, and TCRdb's table has in-frame clones only and misses some. The table records 6,000 to 8,500 clones, 75% to 90% of them present only once. Study-wide results and caveats: Only a small number of samples underwent TCR sequencing. Only two of four nivolumab-treated tumors gained richness and clonality by surgery.

The V end was cut by 7 bases, the J end by 1 base, with 11 bases between. Germline V lookup: CDR1 SGHRS, CDR2 YFSETQ. The CDR3 totals 14 residues. This sequence joins TRBV5-1 and TRBJ2-2, with a weak D call TRBD1 (6 bases). The source was tumor tissue, collected after neoadjuvant nivolumab, alone or with ipilimumab, at or shortly before surgery. The sequence came from an adult with non-small cell lung cancer. CDR3 protein: CASFDRMNTGELFF. The CDR3, as DNA: TGCGCCAGCTTCGACAGGATGAACACCGGGGAGCTGTTTTTT.